This entry lists 32 T cell receptor beta chains sequenced from one sample in a study of identical twins (dated by TCRdb to the mid-2010s). Library prep was done by 5' RACE. Instrument used: Illumina HiSeq 2000. TCRdb trimmed the raw reads at Q25, called clones with MiXCR and kept productive beta chains. Every distinct CDR3 protein forms one entry, paired with its most common genes and DNA. For this sample the table gives some 900,000 distinct CDR3 sequences, of which roughly an eighth were detected only once. The top ten hold around 1.5% of the sample. Another study also made use of these data, one on yellow fever vaccine responses in identical twins.

The sequenced material came from PBMCs. These receptors came from a woman aged 18 to 35 in good health.

This clonotype was counted at least ten times. The genes are TRBV4-2 and TRBJ2-1, with TRBD2 matching over 11 bases. J was trimmed by 6 bases and V by 0 bases; bases with no gene match: 13. This CDR3 is built from 19 residues. The germline V gene has CDR1 LGHNA and CDR2 YNFKEQ. CDR3 in DNA: TGTGCCAGCAGCCAAGATGTGCTAGCGGGGGGACGGATAGGCAATGAGCAGTTCTTC. This gives the protein CASSQDVLAGGRIGNEQFF.

This clonotype was picked up a small number of times. The rearrangement joins TRBV3-1 to TRBJ1-2; no clear D. The CDR3 has 13 amino acids. From germline, CDR1 is LGHDT and CDR2 YNNKEL (reference sequence). The V end lost 2 bases, the J end lost 7 bases, and 11 bases lay between the germline ends. CDR3 DNA: TGTGCCAGCAGCCAAAATAATGCTGCTGGCTACACCTTC. Its translation: CASSQNNAAGYTF.

The rearrangement joins TRBV20-1 to TRBJ2-7; 7 nucleotides align to TRBD1. This CDR3 is built from 14 residues. CDR1 is DFQATT, CDR2 SNEGSKA, per germline (reference sequence). V shed 3 bases and J 5 bases; nucleotides not matched to a gene: 10. The DNA of the CDR3 is TGCAGTGCTAGTTCTAAGGGGGCGTTTGACGAGCAGTACGTC. Translation: CSASSKGAFDEQYV.

This clonotype appeared a few times. The chain couples TRBV4-1 to TRBJ1-5, with 10 nucleotides matching TRBD1. CDR3 length: 16 amino acids. CDR1 and CDR2 (germline): MGHRA, YSYEKL. The J segment lost 2 bases and the V segment lost 4 bases, leaving 5 bases of the junction unmatched. This CDR3 reads CASSPLGTGGNQPQHF. The CDR3 coding sequence is TGCGCCAGCAGCCCCCTCGGGACAGGGGGCAATCAGCCCCAGCATTTT.

The sample holds a few counts of this clonotype. The chain has TRBV7-8 and TRBJ2-5; D may be TRBD1 (7 bases). Germline CDR1 and CDR2: SGHVS and FQNEAQ. The CDR3 has 15 amino acids. V was cut by 1 base and J by 4 bases, with 13 bases left in between. The CDR3 protein is CASSLGGTVRETQYF. The CDR3 DNA is TGTGCCAGCAGCTTAGGCGGGACAGTTCGAGAGACCCAGTACTTC.

The rearrangement uses TRBV7-9 and TRBJ2-2, with D possibly matching TRBD1 (5 bases). The ends were cut back, 8 bases at V and 4 bases at J, with 11 bases in the middle. The CDR3 sequence is 13 residues long. Per the germline V gene, CDR1 is SEHNR and CDR2 is FQNEAQ (reference sequence). For the CDR3, the DNA is TGTGCCAGCGGAAAAGGGGCCACCGGGGAGCTGTTTTTT. It yields the protein CASGKGATGELFF.

V and J are TRBV11-2 and TRBJ2-3, with TRBD2 as a possible D gene (6 bases). Germline V gene sequence: CDR1 SGHAT, CDR2 FQNNGV. CDR3 length equals 14 residues. The V end lost 8 bases, the J end lost 2 bases, and 14 bases lay between the germline ends. CDR3 amino acids: CASANGGVTDTQYF. CDR3 bases: TGTGCCAGCGCAAACGGCGGGGTCACAGATACGCAGTATTTT.

This sequence joins TRBV19 and TRBJ1-1; D unclear. The CDR3 loop spans 14 amino acids. V was shortened by 3 bases and J by 1 base, with 9 bases between the two germline ends. Looked up from germline, CDR1 is LNHDA and CDR2 is SQIVND (reference sequence). CDR3 in amino acids: CASSMRTANTEAFF. CDR3 DNA sequence: TGTGCCAGTAGTATGCGTACGGCGAACACTGAAGCTTTCTTT.

V is TRBV5-1 and J is TRBJ1-4; 7 bases match TRBD1. The CDR3 totals 14 residues. The germline gives CDR1 SGHRS, CDR2 YFSETQ. Unmatched junction bases numbered 3, after V lost 2 bases and J lost 5 bases. CDR3 nucleotide sequence: TGCGCCAGCAGCTTCGGACAGGCAAATGAAAAACTGTTTTTT. This translates into CASSFGQANEKLFF.

This chain joins TRBV4-2 and TRBJ1-4; 7 bases are a match to TRBD1. The CDR3 covers 19 residues. V lost 4 bases, J lost 4 bases, and 18 bases stayed unmatched. The germline V gene has CDR1 LGHNA and CDR2 YNFKEQ. Here the CDR3 reads CASSPARNFPGQFNEKLFF. CDR3 coding DNA: TGTGCCAGCAGCCCGGCGCGCAATTTTCCGGGACAGTTTAATGAAAAACTGTTTTTT.

Points on this clonotype: In this CDR3 the conserved last residue, phenylalanine or tryptophan, is missing, so a read error is likely. The chain recombines TRBV7-7 with TRBJ2-3, with D unresolved. Germline V gene sequence: CDR1 SSHAT, CDR2 FNYEAQ (reference sequence). V was cut by 4 bases and J by 2 bases, with 7 bases left in between. The CDR3 length is 13 residues. This chain's CDR3 is CASSSLPTDTQYS. In DNA form, the CDR3 reads TGTGCCAGCAGCTCCCTACCCACAGATACGCAGTATTCT.

This chain connects TRBV3-1 to TRBJ2-5, with D possibly TRBD1 on 5 matching bases. Germline CDR1 and CDR2: LGHDT and YNNKEL (reference sequence). This CDR3 spans 15 amino acids. Trimming removed 2 bases at V and 2 bases at J, with 12 bases between. The CDR3 DNA sequence: TGTGCCAGCAGCCAAACCCCAGGGCGACAAGAGACCCAGTACTTC. It yields the protein CASSQTPGRQETQYF.

This clonotype was seen at least ten times. The V gene is TRBV5-1, the J gene TRBJ2-1, with D possibly being TRBD1 or TRBD2 (5 bases each). Trimming stripped 4 bases from V and 3 bases from J, with 8 bases between. From germline, CDR1 is SGHRS and CDR2 YFSETQ. The CDR3 runs 13 residues. In DNA form, the CDR3 reads TGCGCCAGCAGCGGGGCGGGCTACAATGAGCAGTTCTTC. Translated: CASSGAGYNEQFF.

This chain connects TRBV19 to TRBJ2-7, with 7 bases fitting TRBD2. V was pared by 0 bases and J by 6 bases, with 14 bases of the junction left unmatched. Germline V gene data show CDR1 as LNHDA and CDR2 as SQIVND (reference sequence). The CDR3 has 17 amino acids. The CDR3 region is CASSIEGRVAGDGEQYF. In DNA form, the CDR3 reads TGTGCCAGTAGTATAGAGGGGAGAGTGGCGGGAGACGGCGAGCAGTACTTC. Drawing the rest from reference TRBV19 and TRBJ2-7, the complete variable domain is DGGITQSPKYLFRKEGQNVTLSCEQNLNHDAMYWYRQDPGQGLRLIYYSQIVNDFQKGDIAEGYSVSREKKESFPLTVTSAQKNPTAFYLCASSIEGRVAGDGEQYFGPGTRLTVT.

This clonotype was recorded a few times. The chain employs TRBV7-9 and TRBJ2-2; perhaps TRBD2 as D (7 bases). Germline CDR1 and CDR2: SEHNR and FQNEAQ (reference sequence). CDR3 length: 13 residues. V was trimmed by 10 bases and J by 5 bases, leaving 14 bases between them. The DNA of the CDR3 is TGTGCCAACCCTGGGGGGGCGACCGGGGAGCTGTTTTTT. Translation gives CANPGGATGELFF. Based on the CDR3 plus reference TRBV7-9 and TRBJ2-2, the full variable domain is DTGVSQNPRHKITKRGQNVTFRCDPISEHNRLYWYRQTLGQGPEFLTYFQNEAQLEKSRLLSDRFSAERPKGSFSTLEIQRTEQGDSAMYLCANPGGATGELFFGEGSRLTVL.

This clonotype showed up just a few times. The rearrangement uses TRBV5-1 and TRBJ2-2, with D hard to call. This CDR3 comprises 17 residues. The ends were cut back, 2 bases at V and 0 bases at J, with 14 bases in the middle. The V gene's germline CDR1 is SGHRS and CDR2 YFSETQ. Here the CDR3 DNA reads TGCGCCAGCAGCTTCGGCAGCCAATATTCGAACACCGGGGAGCTGTTTTTT. Encoded protein: CASSFGSQYSNTGELFF.

This clonotype showed up just a few times. The V call is TRBV5-1, the J call TRBJ2-3, with D possibly called TRBD1 or TRBD2 (5 bases each). The V and J ends lost 1 base and 2 bases respectively, with 8 bases between them. Germline V lookup: CDR1 SGHRS, CDR2 YFSETQ. This CDR3 has 14 residues. CDR3 in amino acids: CASSLWGITDTQYF. The CDR3 DNA follows: TGCGCCAGCAGCTTGTGGGGGATCACAGATACGCAGTATTTT.

The rearrangement uses TRBV24-1 and TRBJ2-3; possible D gene TRBD1, 5 bases. This CDR3 has 15 amino acids. Germline V gene sequence: CDR1 KGHDR, CDR2 SFDVKD. Trimming stripped 2 bases from V and 0 bases from J, with 8 bases between. The CDR3 here is CATSDWGRSTDTQYF. The CDR3 nucleotides are TGTGCCACCAGTGATTGGGGCAGGAGCACAGATACGCAGTATTTT.

This clonotype was seen more than once but under ten times. Sequence at one end of the junction differs from germline and may be a read error. The V and J genes are TRBV2 and TRBJ2-1; D is ambiguous. The CDR3 is made up of 19 amino acids. Germline CDR1 and CDR2: SNHLY and FYNNEI. CDR3 coding DNA: TGTGCCTGCAGTCCACAACCTGTGGGCTGGAAAAGCTCCTACAATGAGCAGTTCTTC. Protein sequence: CACSPQPVGWKSSYNEQFF.

This clonotype was seen repeatedly, ten times or more. This chain links TRBV7-9 with TRBJ2-7, with D perhaps matching TRBD1 (6 bases). Germline values: CDR1 SEHNR, CDR2 FQNEAQ (reference sequence). V gave up 3 bases and J gave up 4 bases, with 13 bases separating them. This CDR3 has 14 residues. For the CDR3, the DNA is TGTGCCAGCAGCTTTTCGCAGGGGAAGTACGAGCAGTACTTC. Protein: CASSFSQGKYEQYF.

This chain connects TRBV18 to TRBJ2-4; 7 bases line up with TRBD1. Germline lookup yields CDR1 KGHSH and CDR2 LQKENI. V lost 2 bases and J lost 6; bases outside the gene matches: 4. The CDR3 contains 14 residues. The CDR3 loop is CASSPAGGRNIQYF. CDR3 DNA: TGTGCCAGCTCACCAGCAGGGGGAAGAAACATTCAGTACTTC.

The chain recombines TRBV29-1 with TRBJ2-5; 8 bases are shared with TRBD1. In germline, CDR1 is SQVTM, CDR2 ANQGSEA. Germline trimming cut 5 bases from V and 12 bases from J; bases unmatched to any gene: 5. This CDR3 spans 10 amino acids. The CDR3 DNA follows: TGCAGCGTTATTCCGGGACAGGAGTACTTC. It codes for CSVIPGQEYF.

Points on this clonotype: A much more abundant neighbour one base away suggests this may be a read error. The chain uses TRBV2 and TRBJ2-5; D may be TRBD2 (5 bases). The CDR3 contains 15 residues. Trimming stripped 8 bases from V and 7 bases from J, with 23 bases between. Germline V CDR1 and CDR2: SNHLY, FYNNEI. The CDR3 DNA is TGTGCCAGCTTCTGGACTCTCGGGGATTATGGGACCCAGTACTTC. Translating gives CASFWTLGDYGTQYF.

The chain combines TRBV11-2 with TRBJ2-3; 7 bases are shared with TRBD1. V shed 4 bases, J shed 8 bases, and the junction held 6 bases outside the gene matches. CDR3 length equals 13 residues. Germline V gives CDR1 SGHAT, CDR2 FQNNGV. The CDR3 nucleotides read TGTGCCAGCAGCTCAACAGGGGCCGGTACGCAGTATTTT. It is translated as CASSSTGAGTQYF.

The rearrangement links TRBV27 to TRBJ2-1, with D maybe TRBD2 (6 bases). Germline V gene sequence: CDR1 MNHEY, CDR2 SMNVEV (reference sequence). This CDR3 is 15 amino acids long. V lost 5 bases and J lost 4, with 15 bases in between. The CDR3: CASSPVSGVYNEQFF. In DNA, the CDR3 is TGTGCCAGCAGTCCCGTTAGCGGAGTTTACAATGAGCAGTTCTTC.

This clonotype has ten or more counts. The rearrangement links TRBV20-1 to TRBJ2-5, with 7 nucleotides matching TRBD1. The V segment lost 5 bases and the J segment 3 bases; nucleotides outside the gene matches: 12. Germline loops: CDR1 DFQATT, CDR2 SNEGSKA (reference sequence). This CDR3 comprises 15 residues. The CDR3 here is CSAYHAGTVKETQYF. CDR3 DNA sequence: TGCAGTGCTTACCATGCCGGGACAGTTAAAGAGACCCAGTACTTC.

This clonotype was detected a few times. The chain has TRBV19 and TRBJ2-1, with unresolved D. The germline V and J ends were trimmed by 3 bases and 5 bases, with 8 bases remaining between them. CDR1 LNHDA and CDR2 SQIVND come from the germline V gene (reference sequence). The CDR3 spans 13 residues. The CDR3 bases are TGTGCCAGTAGTATCCAGGCGAACAATGAGCAGTTCTTC. Translated: CASSIQANNEQFF.

Only one count was recorded for this clonotype. The genes are TRBV4-1 and TRBJ2-1, with TRBD2 identical over 13 bases. V was pared by 6 bases and J by 7 bases, with 12 bases of the junction left unmatched. Germline V gene sequence: CDR1 MGHRA, CDR2 YSYEKL. The CDR3 consists of 17 residues. Written as DNA, the CDR3 is TGCGCCAGCAGGAGACTAGCGGGAGGCCTGGCCCGGAATGAGCAGTTCTTC. Protein: CASRRLAGGLARNEQFF.

With respect to this clonotype: A clone one base away is much larger, so this may be a read error. The V call is TRBV28, the J call TRBJ2-1; 12 bases align to TRBD2. J lost 3 bases, V lost 8 bases, and 2 bases had no gene match. Germline V gene lookup returns CDR1 MDHEN and CDR2 SYDVKM. The CDR3 loop spans 14 amino acids. The CDR3 protein is CASETSGSYNEQFF. The CDR3 DNA sequence: TGTGCCAGCGAGACTAGCGGGAGCTACAATGAGCAGTTCTTC.

The gene calls are TRBV12-3 or TRBV12-4 and TRBJ1-5; perhaps TRBD1 as D (6 bases). The CDR3 is 15 residues long. Trimming took off 3 bases at V and 12 bases at J, with 21 bases between the two ends. This CDR3 is CASSLNNRVRVFQHF. In nucleotides, the CDR3 is TGTGCCAGCAGTTTGAACAACAGGGTGAGGGTTTTCCAGCATTTT.

CDR3 region: CASSLTKANTEAFF. The CDR3 bases are TGTGCCAGCAGCTTAACAAAGGCGAACACTGAAGCTTTCTTT. The chain has TRBV7-8 and TRBJ1-1; the D is unclear. Germline CDR1 SGHVS, CDR2 FQNEAQ. This CDR3 is built from 14 residues. Trimming stripped 2 bases from V and 1 base from J, with 8 bases between.

The rearrangement joins TRBV5-1 to TRBJ2-3; 10 positions match TRBD2. Per germline, CDR1 SGHRS and CDR2 YFSETQ. V trimming: 4 bases; J trimming: 5 bases; junction bases outside the gene matches: 19. The CDR3 length is 19 residues. The DNA of the CDR3 is TGCGCCAGCAGCCCCACCCAAGGAGGACTAGCGGTCGGTATAGATACGCAGTATTTT. It specifies CASSPTQGGLAVGIDTQYF.